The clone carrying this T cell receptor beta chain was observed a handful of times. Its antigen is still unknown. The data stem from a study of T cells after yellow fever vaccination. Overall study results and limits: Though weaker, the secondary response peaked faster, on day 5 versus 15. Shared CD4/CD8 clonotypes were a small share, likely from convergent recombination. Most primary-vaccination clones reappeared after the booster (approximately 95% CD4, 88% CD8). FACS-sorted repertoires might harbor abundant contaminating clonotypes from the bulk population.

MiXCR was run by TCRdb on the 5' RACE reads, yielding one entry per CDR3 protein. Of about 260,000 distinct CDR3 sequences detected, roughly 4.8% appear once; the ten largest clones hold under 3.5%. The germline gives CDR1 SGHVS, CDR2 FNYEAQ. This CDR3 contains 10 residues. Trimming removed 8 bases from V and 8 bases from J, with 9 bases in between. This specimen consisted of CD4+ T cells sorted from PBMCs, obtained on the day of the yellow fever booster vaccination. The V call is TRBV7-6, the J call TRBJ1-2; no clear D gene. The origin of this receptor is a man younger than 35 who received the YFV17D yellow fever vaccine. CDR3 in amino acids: CASPVGGYTF. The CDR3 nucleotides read TGTGCCAGCCCGGTTGGCGGCTACACCTTC.